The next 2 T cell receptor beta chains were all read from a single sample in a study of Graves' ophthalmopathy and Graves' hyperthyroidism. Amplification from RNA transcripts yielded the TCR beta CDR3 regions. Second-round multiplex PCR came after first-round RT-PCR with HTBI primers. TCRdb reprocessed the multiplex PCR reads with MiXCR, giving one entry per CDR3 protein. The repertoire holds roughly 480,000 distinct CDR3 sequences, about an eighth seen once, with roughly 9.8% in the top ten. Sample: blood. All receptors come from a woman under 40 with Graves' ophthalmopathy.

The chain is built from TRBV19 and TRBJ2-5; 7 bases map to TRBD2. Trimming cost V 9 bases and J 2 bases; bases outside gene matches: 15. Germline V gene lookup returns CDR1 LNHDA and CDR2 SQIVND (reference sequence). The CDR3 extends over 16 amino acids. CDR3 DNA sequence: TGTGCCAGCCGTACGATTTCAGCGGGGAAGCAAGAGACCCAGTACTTC. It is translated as CASRTISAGKQETQYF.

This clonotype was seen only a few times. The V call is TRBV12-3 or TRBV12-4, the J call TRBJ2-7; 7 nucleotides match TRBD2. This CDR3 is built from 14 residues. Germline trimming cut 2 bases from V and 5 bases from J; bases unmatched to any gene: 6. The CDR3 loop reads CASSLRAGVHEQYF. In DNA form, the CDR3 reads TGTGCCAGCAGTTTAAGGGCGGGAGTCCACGAGCAGTACTTC.